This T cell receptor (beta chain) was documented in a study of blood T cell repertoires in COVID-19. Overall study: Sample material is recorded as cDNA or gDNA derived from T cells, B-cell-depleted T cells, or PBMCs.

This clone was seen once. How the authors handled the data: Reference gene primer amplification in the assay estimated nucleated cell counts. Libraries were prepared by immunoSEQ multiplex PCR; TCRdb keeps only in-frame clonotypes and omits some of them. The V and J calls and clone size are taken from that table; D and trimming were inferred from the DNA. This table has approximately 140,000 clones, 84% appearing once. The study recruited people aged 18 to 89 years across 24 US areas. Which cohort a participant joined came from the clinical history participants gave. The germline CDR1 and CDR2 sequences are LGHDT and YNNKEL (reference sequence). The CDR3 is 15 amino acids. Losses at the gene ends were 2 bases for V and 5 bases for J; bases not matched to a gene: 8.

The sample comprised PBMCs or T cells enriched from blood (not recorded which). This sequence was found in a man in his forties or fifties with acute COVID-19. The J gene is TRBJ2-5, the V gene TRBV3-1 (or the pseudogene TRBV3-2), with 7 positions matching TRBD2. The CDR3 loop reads CASSQQAGVEETQYF. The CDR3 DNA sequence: TGTGCCAGCAGCCAACAGGCGGGAGTAGAGGAGACCCAGTACTTC.